Listed below are T cell receptor beta chains from one sample, sequenced in a study of blood T cell repertoires in COVID-19. The repertoire was sequenced with immunoSEQ multiplex PCR; TCRdb's copy has only in-frame clones and lacks some. The table includes about 280,000 clones, approximately 90% detected once. Sequencing input: peripheral blood. The origin of the receptors is a woman in her 30s with active or convalescent COVID-19. Each CDR3 is given with its conserved first and last residue. Each record gives: V gene, D gene, J gene, clone size, CDR3 DNA, CDR3 protein. A D gene is named only where the DNA matches it firmly. The size field is filled for only some rows; it gives once, few, many or a size class.

V: TRBV6-4; D: .; J: TRBJ2-1; size: .; DNA: TGTGCCAGCAGTGACAGCGCCGACGTGAATGAGCAGTTCTTC; CDR3: CASSDSADVNEQFF
V: TRBV7-2; D: .; J: TRBJ2-1; size: .; DNA: TGTGCCAGCAGCAGACAGGCCGCCTACAATGAGCAGTTCTTC; CDR3: CASSRQAAYNEQFF
V: TRBV6-2/TRBV6-3; D: TRBD2; J: TRBJ2-7; size: .; DNA: TGTGCCAGCAGTTACTCGGATTTAGGACTAGCGGGGGGGATCTACGAGCAGTACTTC; CDR3: CASSYSDLGLAGGIYEQYF
V: TRBV13; D: TRBD2; J: TRBJ2-1; size: .; DNA: TGTGCCAGCAGCTTTCAAAGACTAGCGGGGGGGCAAAATGAGCAGTTCTTC; CDR3: CASSFQRLAGGQNEQFF
V: TRBV30; D: .; J: TRBJ1-1; size: .; DNA: TGTGCCTGGAGGGCGGGGGCCGAAGCTTTCTTT; CDR3: CAWRAGAEAFF
V: TRBV28; D: TRBD1; J: TRBJ2-3; size: .; DNA: TGTGCCAGCAGTGGACAGGGAGATACGCAGTATTTT; CDR3: CASSGQGDTQYF
V: TRBV5-6; D: TRBD1; J: TRBJ1-5; size: .; DNA: TGTGCCAGCAGCTTGATAGGGGGCACTCAGCCCCAGCATTTT; CDR3: CASSLIGGTQPQHF
V: TRBV12-3/TRBV12-4; D: TRBD1; J: TRBJ1-2; size: .; DNA: TGTGCCACCCAGCGGACAGGGGGATATGGCTACACCTTC; CDR3: CATQRTGGYGYTF
V: TRBV30; D: .; J: TRBJ2-7; size: .; DNA: TGTGCCTGGAGTTTTGGGGGGGCGGCCGGCTACGAGCAGTACTTC; CDR3: CAWSFGGAAGYEQYF
V: TRBV6-5; D: TRBD1; J: TRBJ1-6; size: .; DNA: TGTGCCAGCAATTCTAGGGGACAGGGTAATTCACCCCTCCACTTT; CDR3: CASNSRGQGNSPLHF
V: TRBV10-2; D: .; J: TRBJ2-5; size: once; DNA: TGCGCCAGCAGTCTCCGGGGATGGGAGACCCAGTACTTC; CDR3: CASSLRGWETQYF
V: TRBV12-3/TRBV12-4; D: TRBD1; J: TRBJ1-2; size: once; DNA: TGTGCCAGCTCCGGGACAGGGAAGCTAGGCTACACCTTC; CDR3: CASSGTGKLGYTF
V: TRBV19; D: .; J: TRBJ1-5; size: .; DNA: TGTGCCAGTAGTATAGATAGGAGGGCTTATAGCAATCAGCCCCAGCATTTT; CDR3: CASSIDRRAYSNQPQHF
V: TRBV5-8; D: TRBD1; J: TRBJ1-3; size: .; DNA: TGTGCCAGCAAACCGGGGACAGGCCATGGAAACACCATATATTTT; CDR3: CASKPGTGHGNTIYF
V: TRBV4-1; D: TRBD2; J: TRBJ2-3; size: .; DNA: TGCGCCAGCAGCCAAGGACTAGCGGGGGGGCCTAGCACAGATACGCAGTATTTT; CDR3: CASSQGLAGGPSTDTQYF
V: TRBV5-1; D: TRBD1; J: TRBJ1-3; size: .; DNA: TGCGCCAGCAGCCCGATTACAGGGGGCACCATATATTTT; CDR3: CASSPITGGTIYF
V: TRBV28; D: TRBD1; J: TRBJ2-3; size: .; DNA: TGTGCTTGGGGAGAGGGGGCTAGAGCAGATACGCAGTATTTT; CDR3: CAWGEGARADTQYF
V: TRBV6-6; D: .; J: TRBJ1-1; size: few; DNA: TGTGCCAGCAGTTCGGGACAGAACACTGAAGCTTTCTTT; CDR3: CASSSGQNTEAFF
V: TRBV30; D: .; J: TRBJ2-7; size: .; DNA: TGTGCCTGGAGTGTAAAAGGCGGCTACGAGCAGTACTTC; CDR3: CAWSVKGGYEQYF
V: TRBV18; D: TRBD2; J: TRBJ2-1; size: few; DNA: TGTGCCAGCTCACCACCAGAAGCGGGGTATAATGAGCAGTTCTTC; CDR3: CASSPPEAGYNEQFF
V: TRBV12-5; D: TRBD1; J: TRBJ2-5; size: once; DNA: TGTGCTAGTGCCATAGGACAGGGGAACCCGGAGACCCAGTACTTC; CDR3: CASAIGQGNPETQYF
V: TRBV12-3/TRBV12-4; D: .; J: TRBJ1-1; size: .; DNA: TGTGCCAGCAGTTTTCTAGGCGTCACTGAAGCTTTCTTT; CDR3: CASSFLGVTEAFF
V: TRBV24-1; D: .; J: TRBJ2-5; size: once; DNA: TGTGCCACCAGTGATCCTGGGGAGGCCGGGGAGACCCAGTACTTC; CDR3: CATSDPGEAGETQYF
V: TRBV6-1; D: TRBD1; J: TRBJ1-3; size: .; DNA: TGTGCCAGCAGTGAAGGAGGACAGGGTTGGAACACCATATATTTT; CDR3: CASSEGGQGWNTIYF
V: TRBV7-2; D: .; J: TRBJ2-3; size: .; DNA: TGTGCCAGCAGCCTACGAACGGGGGGCTTCACAGATACGCAGTATTTT; CDR3: CASSLRTGGFTDTQYF
V: TRBV7-2; D: .; J: TRBJ1-4; size: .; DNA: TGTGCCAGCAGCTTAGAAGCCGCCGGAGCAAAACTGTTTTTT; CDR3: CASSLEAAGAKLFF
V: TRBV6-5; D: TRBD1; J: TRBJ1-5; size: .; DNA: TGTGCCAGCAGGGACAGGTCCTGGAATCAGCCCCAGCATTTT; CDR3: CASRDRSWNQPQHF
V: TRBV14; D: .; J: TRBJ2-1; size: .; DNA: TGTGCCAGCAGCCAGGGGGGTGGGTCCTACAATGAGCAGTTCTTC; CDR3: CASSQGGGSYNEQFF
V: TRBV18; D: .; J: TRBJ1-2; size: .; DNA: TGTGCCAGCTCACCACCCCCCGTAATACTCTCTAACTATGGCTACACCTTC; CDR3: CASSPPPVILSNYGYTF
V: TRBV7-9; D: TRBD1; J: TRBJ2-4; size: .; DNA: TGTGCCAGCAGCTTGGGACAGCCCCAAAACATTCAGTACTTC; CDR3: CASSLGQPQNIQYF